This TCR beta chain emerged from a study of cytomegalovirus exposure and HLA in healthy donors. About the research overall: Earlier results showed some 120 million unique TCR beta sequences derived from 150 million to 200 million T cells.

Study findings and constraints: Only CMV serostatus was available as immune exposure information.

This clone was observed a single time. What it binds is unknown. The CDR3 loop spans 15 amino acids. Germline V gives CDR1 SGDLS, CDR2 YYNGEE. V lost 0 bases to trimming and J lost 2 bases, with 11 bases between them. PCR was performed using 60 Vbeta and 13 Jbeta primers. Here immunoSEQ multiplex PCR was the method, and the copy in TCRdb shows in-frame clones only, minus some. Of about 200,000 clones in the sample, about three quarters were seen once. The rearrangement uses TRBV9 and TRBJ1-1; D is unclear. Source material: PBMCs. The TCR sequence derives from a man in his forties in good health and CMV-seronegative. CDR3 sequence: CASSVVGAHNTEAFF. The CDR3 bases are TGTGCCAGCAGCGTAGTGGGAGCGCACAACACTGAAGCTTTCTTT.